The 3 T cell receptor beta chains below all came from one sample that was sequenced in a study of blood T cell repertoires in COVID-19. Sequenced by immunoSEQ multiplex PCR; TCRdb stores in-frame clones only, minus some. Found here are about 46,000 clones, about 80% of them singletons; the top ten hold approximately 8.8%. The specimen was peripheral blood. The receptors derive from a man in his sixties with acute or convalescent COVID-19.

The chain uses TRBV10-3 and TRBJ2-1, with TRBD1 matching over 7 bases. The trim removed 2 bases at V and 5 bases at J, leaving 9 bases unmatched. CDR3 size: 16 residues. Per the germline V gene, CDR1 is ENHRY and CDR2 is SYGVKD. The CDR3 nucleotides are TGTGCCATCAGTGAGGCCACAGGGGAAGAAAACAATGAGCAGTTCTTC. Protein sequence: CAISEATGEENNEQFF.

This clone has more than one count but fewer than ten. J is TRBJ2-2 and V is TRBV29-1, with TRBD1 identical over 8 bases. This CDR3 spans 16 amino acids. Trimming took 0 bases from V and 7 from J; bases not matched to a gene: 10. Germline CDR1 is SQVTM and CDR2 is ANQGSEA. The CDR3: CSVEDLPDRGGGELFF. CDR3 DNA sequence: TGCAGCGTTGAAGATCTCCCCGACAGGGGAGGCGGGGAGCTGTTTTTT.

This sequence joins TRBV20-1 and TRBJ1-2; tentative D call: TRBD1 (5 bases). Germline lookup yields CDR1 DFQATT and CDR2 SNEGSKA (reference sequence). V was cut by 3 bases and J by 6 bases, with 26 bases left in between. This CDR3 is built from 17 residues. The CDR3 DNA sequence: TGCAGTGCTAGTAGTCGTGGTGCAGGCCCCCCGGGGGATGGCTACACCTTC. Its protein is CSASSRGAGPPGDGYTF.